These 5 T cell receptor beta chains were all obtained from the same sample, sequenced in a study of T-cell memory formation after mild COVID-19. MiXCR was run by TCRdb on the 5' RACE reads, yielding one entry per CDR3 protein. The table has about 130,000 distinct CDR3 sequences, 15% to 20% seen once. Sequenced: PBMCs or a T cell subset sorted from them (not recorded which). The receptors stem from a man younger than 30 who had mild COVID-19 (a few samples of this study predate the infection). Cell type and time point are not known.

This clonotype was found a few times. This chain uses TRBV29-1 with TRBJ2-3; D may be TRBD2 (6 bases). The V gene lost 4 bases and the J gene lost 3 bases, with 23 bases spanning the gap. The CDR3 consists of 17 residues. The V gene's germline CDR1 is SQVTM and CDR2 ANQGSEA. CDR3 bases: TGCAGCGTTGCCGGTGGACGGGGGAATATTGAAACAGATACGCAGTATTTT. Its protein is CSVAGGRGNIETDTQYF.

This clonotype was found a few times. CDR3 DNA sequence: TGTGCCAGCGGCGGAGAAAAGCTCTATGGCTACACCTTC. It is translated as CASGGEKLYGYTF. V usage is TRBV7-9 and J usage is TRBJ1-2, with unresolved D. CDR1 SEHNR and CDR2 FQNEAQ come from the germline V gene (reference sequence). The CDR3 extends over 13 amino acids. V lost 8 bases to trimming and J lost 4 bases, with 14 bases between them.

This clonotype was picked up a small number of times. The V and J genes are TRBV6-4 and TRBJ2-1; no firm D call. Germline CDR1 is MRHNA and CDR2 is SNTAGT. Deletions cut 3 bases from V and 4 bases from J, with 13 bases between. The CDR3 sequence is 15 residues long. CDR3 residues: CASSDVGSNYNEQFF. The CDR3 nucleotides read TGTGCCAGCAGTGATGTAGGCTCTAATTACAATGAGCAGTTCTTC.

The J gene is TRBJ1-1, the V gene TRBV20-1, with D possibly being TRBD1 (5 bases). The CDR3 contains 16 residues. Looked up from germline, CDR1 is DFQATT and CDR2 is SNEGSKA (reference sequence). Trimming removed 2 bases from V and 0 bases from J, with 16 bases in between. The CDR3 bases are TGCAGTGCTAGATACCTAAGACAGTCGATGAACACTGAAGCTTTCTTT. It codes for CSARYLRQSMNTEAFF.

CDR3 loop: CATKRGYEQYV. CDR3 in DNA: TGTGCCACCAAGAGGGGTTACGAGCAGTACGTC. This rearrangement joins TRBV24-1 to TRBJ2-7; the D gene could be TRBD1 or TRBD2 (5 bases each). The CDR3 length is 11 residues. V lost 8 bases, J lost 4 bases, and 8 bases lay in between. The germline V gene has CDR1 KGHDR and CDR2 SFDVKD.